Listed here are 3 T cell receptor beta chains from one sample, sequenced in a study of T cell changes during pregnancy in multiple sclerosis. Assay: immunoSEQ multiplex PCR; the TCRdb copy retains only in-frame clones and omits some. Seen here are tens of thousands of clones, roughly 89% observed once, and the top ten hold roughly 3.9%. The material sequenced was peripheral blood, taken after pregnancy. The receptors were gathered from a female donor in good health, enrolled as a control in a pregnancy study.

CDR3 coding DNA: TGTGCCAGCAGCTTAGCGGACGGGGAAATAGAGACCCAGTACTTC. Translation gives CASSLADGEIETQYF. This chain uses TRBV7-6 with TRBJ2-5, with a weak D call TRBD2 (5 bases). This CDR3 region has 15 residues. Germline-derived CDR1 and CDR2 are SGHVS and FNYEAQ. V was clipped by 0 bases and J by 4 bases, with 12 bases between them.

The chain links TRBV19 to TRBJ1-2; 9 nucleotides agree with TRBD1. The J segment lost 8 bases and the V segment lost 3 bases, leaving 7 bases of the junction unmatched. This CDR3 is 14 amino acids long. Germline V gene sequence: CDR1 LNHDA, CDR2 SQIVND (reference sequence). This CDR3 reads CASSMATGGIGYTF. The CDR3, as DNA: TGTGCCAGTAGTATGGCGACAGGGGGAATCGGCTACACCTTC.

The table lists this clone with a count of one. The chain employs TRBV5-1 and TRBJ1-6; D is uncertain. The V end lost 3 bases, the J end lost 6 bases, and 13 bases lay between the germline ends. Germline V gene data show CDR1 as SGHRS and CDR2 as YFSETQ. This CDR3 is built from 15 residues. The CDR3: CASSSGRGTNSPLHF. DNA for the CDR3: TGCGCCAGCAGCTCCGGTCGAGGTACTAATTCACCCCTCCACTTT.